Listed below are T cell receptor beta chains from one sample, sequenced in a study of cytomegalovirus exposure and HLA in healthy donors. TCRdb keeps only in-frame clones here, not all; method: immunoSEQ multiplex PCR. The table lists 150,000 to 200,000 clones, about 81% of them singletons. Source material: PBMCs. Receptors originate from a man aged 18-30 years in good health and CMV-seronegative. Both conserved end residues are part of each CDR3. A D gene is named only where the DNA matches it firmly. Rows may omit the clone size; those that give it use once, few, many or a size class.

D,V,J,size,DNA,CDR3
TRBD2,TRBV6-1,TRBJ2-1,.,TGTGCCAGCAGTGGGAGCGGGAGGAAATACAATGAGCAGTTCTTC,CASSGSGRKYNEQFF
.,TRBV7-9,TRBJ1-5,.,TGTGCCAGCAGCTTAGACGGGTATCAGCCCCAGCATTTT,CASSLDGYQPQHF
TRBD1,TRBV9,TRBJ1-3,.,TGTGCCAGCAGCGAAGACCCCGGGACAGGGGCCCGCTCTGGAAACACCATATATTTT,CASSEDPGTGARSGNTIYF
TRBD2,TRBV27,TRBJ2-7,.,TGTGCCAGCTATTCTAGCGGCCTCTCCTACGAGCAGTACTTC,CASYSSGLSYEQYF
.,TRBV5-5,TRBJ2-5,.,TGTGCCAGCAGCACGGGGGAAGAGTTGACCCAGTACTTC,CASSTGEELTQYF
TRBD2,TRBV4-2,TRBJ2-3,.,TGTGCCAGCAGCCAAGACGGACTAGCGGGAGCCGATACGCAGTATTTT,CASSQDGLAGADTQYF
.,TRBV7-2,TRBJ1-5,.,TGTGCCAGCAGTTGGGAGGGGTATCAGCCCCAGCATTTT,CASSWEGYQPQHF
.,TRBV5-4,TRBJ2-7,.,TGTGCCAGCAGCTCACCCCGGGGACATACTATCTACGAGCAGTACTTC,CASSSPRGHTIYEQYF
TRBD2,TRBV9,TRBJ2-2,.,TGTGCCAGCAGCTTGCGGACTAGCGGGAGGGGGGAGCTGTTTTTT,CASSLRTSGRGELFF
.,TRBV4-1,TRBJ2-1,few,TGCGCCAGCAGCCAAGATTACCAGGGCGGATTCAATGAGCAGTTCTTC,CASSQDYQGGFNEQFF
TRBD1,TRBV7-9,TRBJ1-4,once,TGTGCCAGCAGCTCGAAAGACAGGGGGATTGCAACTAATGAAAAACTGTTTTTT,CASSSKDRGIATNEKLFF
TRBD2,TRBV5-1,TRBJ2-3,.,TGCGCCAGCCGTCAGGGGACTAGCGGGAGTACAGATACGCAGTATTTT,CASRQGTSGSTDTQYF
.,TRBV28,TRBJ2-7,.,TGTGCCAGCAGTCCACCTAGCTACGAGCAGTACTTC,CASSPPSYEQYF
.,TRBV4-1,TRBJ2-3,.,TGCGCCAGCAGCCAAGCCCCGAGCACAGATACGCAGTATTTT,CASSQAPSTDTQYF
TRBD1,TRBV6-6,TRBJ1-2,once,TGTGCCAGCAGTTACTCCAGGGGGAATGGGGGGGGCTACACCTTC,CASSYSRGNGGGYTF
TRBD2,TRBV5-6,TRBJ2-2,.,TGTGCCAGCAGCTATAGCGGGAGGGCCTCCACCGGGGAGCTGTTTTTT,CASSYSGRASTGELFF
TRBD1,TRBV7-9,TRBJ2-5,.,TGTTCCAGCAGCCCGAGGACAGGCCCTCAAGAGACCCAGTACTTC,CSSSPRTGPQETQYF
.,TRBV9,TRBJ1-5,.,TGTGCCAGCAGCGTAGAGGGGATTAGCAATCAGCCCCAGCATTTT,CASSVEGISNQPQHF
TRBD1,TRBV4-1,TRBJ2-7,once,TGCGCCAGCAGCCAACGACAGGGTATCGACGAGCAGTACTTC,CASSQRQGIDEQYF
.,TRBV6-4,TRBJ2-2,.,TGTGCCAGCAGCATCGACAGGAACACCGGGGAGCTGTTTTTT,CASSIDRNTGELFF
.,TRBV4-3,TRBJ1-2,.,TGCGCCAGCAGCCAGGATGGGAGAGCTAACTATGGCTACACCTTC,CASSQDGRANYGYTF
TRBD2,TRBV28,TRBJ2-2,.,TGTGCCAGCAGTTACCTGGGACTAGCGGGAATTTTGGACACCGGGGAGCTGTTTTTT,CASSYLGLAGILDTGELFF
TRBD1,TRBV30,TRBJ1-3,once,TGTGCCTGGAGAGACAGGGGTCTTTCTGGAAACACCATATATTTT,CAWRDRGLSGNTIYF
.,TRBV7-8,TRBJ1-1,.,TGTGCCAGCAGCTTGGGCACGACGAGTCTTGAAGCTTTCTTT,CASSLGTTSLEAFF
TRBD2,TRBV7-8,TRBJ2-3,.,TGTGCCAGCAGCTTATTGGGCGGGGGGGTAGATACGCAGTATTTT,CASSLLGGGVDTQYF
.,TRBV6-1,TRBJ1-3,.,TGTGCCAGCATGAGAGACAGCATACGAGGCACCATATATTTT,CASMRDSIRGTIYF
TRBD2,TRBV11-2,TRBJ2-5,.,TGTGCCAGCAGCCGAAATAGCGGGAGTGGGGAGACCCAGTACTTC,CASSRNSGSGETQYF
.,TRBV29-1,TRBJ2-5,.,TGCAGCGTTGAATCTGGACCTGGCGGCGGGGAGACCCAGTACTTC,CSVESGPGGGETQYF
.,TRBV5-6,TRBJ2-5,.,TGTGCCAGCAGCTTGGGGACAGAAGAGACCCAGTACTTC,CASSLGTEETQYF
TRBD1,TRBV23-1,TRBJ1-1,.,TGCGCCAGCAGTCCGGTGGGGACAGGTTTGAACACTGAAGCTTTCTTT,CASSPVGTGLNTEAFF
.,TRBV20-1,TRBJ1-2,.,TGCATTGCTAGATGGGGGGATGGCTACACCTTC,CIARWGDGYTF
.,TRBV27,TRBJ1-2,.,TGTGCCAGCAGTTTAACCCCAGGGTTTGGCTACACCTTC,CASSLTPGFGYTF
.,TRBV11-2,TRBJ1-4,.,TGTGCCAGCAGCTTAGATCCTCGCCAGGGCACTAATGAAAAACTGTTTTTT,CASSLDPRQGTNEKLFF
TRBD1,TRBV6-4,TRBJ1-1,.,TGTGCCAGCAGCGACCGGACAGGAGGGGCTTTCTTT,CASSDRTGGAFF
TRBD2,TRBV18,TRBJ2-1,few,TGTGCCAGCTCACCACCGGAGTTTGTTAGCGGGGGGGCCGATCCACCTTTCTCGGATGAGCAGTTCTTC,CASSPPEFVSGGADPPFSDEQFF
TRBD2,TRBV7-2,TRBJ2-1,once,TGTGCCAGCAGCCTACAACTTGCCAGCGGGAGGTTCTACAATGAGCAGTTCTTC,CASSLQLASGRFYNEQFF
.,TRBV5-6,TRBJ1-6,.,TGTGCCAGCAGCGTACCGAGGTCGGATTCACCCCTCCACTTT,CASSVPRSDSPLHF
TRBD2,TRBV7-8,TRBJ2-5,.,TGTGCCAGCAGCTTAGCGGGGCAACTAGCGGAGACCCAGTACTTC,CASSLAGQLAETQYF
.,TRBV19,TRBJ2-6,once,TGTGCCAGTAGTAGAGAGTACTCTGGGGCCAACGTCCTGACTTTC,CASSREYSGANVLTF
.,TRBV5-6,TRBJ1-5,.,TGTGCCAGCAGCTTGGCCATGACAGGACTCAATCAGCCCCAGCATTTT,CASSLAMTGLNQPQHF
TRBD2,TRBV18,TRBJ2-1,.,TGTGCCAGCTCAAGGACTAGCGGGAGGTGGAACAATGAGCAGTTCTTC,CASSRTSGRWNNEQFF
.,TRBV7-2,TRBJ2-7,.,TGTGCCAGCAGCTTAGGGCCAGGCCCCTACGAGCAGTACTTC,CASSLGPGPYEQYF
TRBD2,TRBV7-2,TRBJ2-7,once,TGTGCCAGCAGCTTAGTGGCGGGAGGGCCGGGCGAGCAGTACTTC,CASSLVAGGPGEQYF
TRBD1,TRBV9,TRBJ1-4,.,TGTGCCAGCAGCGACGACCCCGGACAGGGGGCGAAACTGTTTTTT,CASSDDPGQGAKLFF
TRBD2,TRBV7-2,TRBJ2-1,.,TGTGCCAGCAGCACCTCGCCTAGCGGGGGATACAATGAGCAGTTCTTC,CASSTSPSGGYNEQFF